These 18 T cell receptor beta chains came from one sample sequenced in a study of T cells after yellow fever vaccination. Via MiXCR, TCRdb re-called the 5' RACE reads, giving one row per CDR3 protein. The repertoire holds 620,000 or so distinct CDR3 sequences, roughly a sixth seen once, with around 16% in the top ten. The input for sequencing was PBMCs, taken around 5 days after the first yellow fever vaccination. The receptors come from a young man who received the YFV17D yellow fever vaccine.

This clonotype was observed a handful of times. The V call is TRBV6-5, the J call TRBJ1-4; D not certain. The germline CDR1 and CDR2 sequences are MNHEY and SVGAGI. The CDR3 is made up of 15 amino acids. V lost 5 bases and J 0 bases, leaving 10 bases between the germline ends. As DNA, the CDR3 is TGTGCCAGCAGTGTATCGAGTGCAACTAATGAAAAACTGTTTTTT. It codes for CASSVSSATNEKLFF.

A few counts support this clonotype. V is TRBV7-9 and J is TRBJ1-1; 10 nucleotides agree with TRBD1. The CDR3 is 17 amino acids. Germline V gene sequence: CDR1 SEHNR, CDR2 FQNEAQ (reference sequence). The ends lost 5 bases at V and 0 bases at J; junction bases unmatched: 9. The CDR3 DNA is TGTGCCAGCAGCCTATCCCGGGACAGGGGAATGAACACTGAAGCTTTCTTT. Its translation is CASSLSRDRGMNTEAFF.

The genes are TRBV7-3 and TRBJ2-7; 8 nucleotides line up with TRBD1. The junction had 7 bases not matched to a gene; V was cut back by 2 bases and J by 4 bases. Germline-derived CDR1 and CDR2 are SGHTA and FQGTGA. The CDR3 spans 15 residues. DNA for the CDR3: TGTGCCAGCAGCTTAGAGGCAGGGGGCAGGTACGAGCAGTACTTC. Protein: CASSLEAGGRYEQYF. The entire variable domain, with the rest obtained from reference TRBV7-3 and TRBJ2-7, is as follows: GAGVSQTPSNKVTEKGKYVELRCDPISGHTALYWYRQSLGQGPEFLIYFQGTGAADDSGLPNDRFFAVRPEGSVSTLKIQRTERGDSAVYLCASSLEAGGRYEQYFGPGTRLTVT.

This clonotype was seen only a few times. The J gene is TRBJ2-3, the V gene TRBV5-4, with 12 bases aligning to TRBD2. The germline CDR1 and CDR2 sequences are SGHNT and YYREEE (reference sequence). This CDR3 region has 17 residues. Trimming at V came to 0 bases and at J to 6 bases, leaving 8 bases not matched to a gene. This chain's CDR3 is CASSLVPSGGAGDTQYF. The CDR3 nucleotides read TGTGCCAGCAGCTTGGTCCCTAGCGGGGGGGCTGGGGATACGCAGTATTTT.

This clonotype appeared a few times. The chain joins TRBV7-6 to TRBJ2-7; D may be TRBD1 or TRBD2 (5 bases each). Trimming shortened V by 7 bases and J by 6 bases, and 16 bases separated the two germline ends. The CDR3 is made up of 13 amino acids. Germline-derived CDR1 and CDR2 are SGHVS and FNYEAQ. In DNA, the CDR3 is TGTGCCAGCACCTACATGAGGGGTTCCGAGCAGTACTTC. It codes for CASTYMRGSEQYF.

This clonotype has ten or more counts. As DNA, the CDR3 is TGTGCCAGCGGCCTTTGGGAGCAGTACTTC. It translates to CASGLWEQYF. The chain combines TRBV6-5 with TRBJ2-7; D unresolved. The CDR3 contains 10 residues. Between the trimmed V and J ends, which lost 8 bases and 7 bases, there was a span of 9 bases. CDR1 MNHEY and CDR2 SVGAGI come from the germline V gene.

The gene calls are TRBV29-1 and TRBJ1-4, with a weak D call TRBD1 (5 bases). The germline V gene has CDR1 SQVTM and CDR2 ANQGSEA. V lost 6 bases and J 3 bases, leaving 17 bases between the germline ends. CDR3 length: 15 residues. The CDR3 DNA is TGCAGCGTAGCCTCCGTCGGGACGGCTAATGAAAAACTGTTTTTT. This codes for CSVASVGTANEKLFF.

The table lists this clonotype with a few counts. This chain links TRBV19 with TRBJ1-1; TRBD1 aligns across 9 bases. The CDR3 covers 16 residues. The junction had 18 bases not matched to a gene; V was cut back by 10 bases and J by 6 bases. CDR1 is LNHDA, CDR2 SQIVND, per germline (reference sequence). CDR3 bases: TGTGCCACGAAACCTATTGGACAGGGGAGTACCCCTGAAGCTTTCTTT. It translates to CATKPIGQGSTPEAFF.

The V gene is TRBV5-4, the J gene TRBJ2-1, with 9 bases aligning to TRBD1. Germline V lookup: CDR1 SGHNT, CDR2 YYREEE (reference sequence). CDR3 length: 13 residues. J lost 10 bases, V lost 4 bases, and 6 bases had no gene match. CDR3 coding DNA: TGTGCCAGCAGCACCGGACAGGGGAGGGAGCAGTTCTTC. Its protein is CASSTGQGREQFF.

The CDR3 is CASSELARASGNTIYF. In DNA form, the CDR3 reads TGTGCCAGCAGCGAATTGGCCAGGGCCTCTGGAAACACCATATATTTT. This rearrangement joins TRBV7-2 to TRBJ1-3, with D possibly being TRBD1 (5 bases). V lost 5 bases to trimming and J lost 0 bases, with 14 bases between them. CDR1 and CDR2 from the germline V gene are SGHTA and FQGNSA. This CDR3 has 16 amino acids.

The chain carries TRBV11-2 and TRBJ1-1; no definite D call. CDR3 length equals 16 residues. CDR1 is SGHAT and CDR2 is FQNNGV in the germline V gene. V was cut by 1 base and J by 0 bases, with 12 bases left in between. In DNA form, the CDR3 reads TGTGCCAGCAGCTTAGGCCGGTACGGAATGAACACTGAAGCTTTCTTT. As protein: CASSLGRYGMNTEAFF.

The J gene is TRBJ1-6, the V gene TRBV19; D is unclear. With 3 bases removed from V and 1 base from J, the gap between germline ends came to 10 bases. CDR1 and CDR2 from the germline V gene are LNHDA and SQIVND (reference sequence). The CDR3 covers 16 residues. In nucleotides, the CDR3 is TGTGCCAGTAGTATGGCCCGGGAATCCTATAATTCACCCCTCCACTTT. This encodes CASSMARESYNSPLHF.

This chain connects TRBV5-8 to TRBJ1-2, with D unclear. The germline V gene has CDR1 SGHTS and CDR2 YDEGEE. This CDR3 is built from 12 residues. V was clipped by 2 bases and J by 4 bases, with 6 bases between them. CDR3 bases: TGTGCCAGCAGCTTCGTCTCCTATGGCTACACCTTC. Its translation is CASSFVSYGYTF.

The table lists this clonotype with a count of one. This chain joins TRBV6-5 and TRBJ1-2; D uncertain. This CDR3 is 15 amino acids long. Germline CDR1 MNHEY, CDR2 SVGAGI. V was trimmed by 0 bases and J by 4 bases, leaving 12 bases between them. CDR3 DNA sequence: TGTGCCAGCAGTTACTCTCGTCAGGAAGGCTATGGCTACACCTTC. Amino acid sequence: CASSYSRQEGYGYTF.

The CDR3 region is CASSFVDRVNEQFF. Here the CDR3 DNA reads TGTGCCAGCAGTTTCGTGGACAGGGTCAATGAGCAGTTCTTC. The V and J genes are TRBV27 and TRBJ2-1, with 8 positions matching TRBD1. Trimming took 3 bases from V and 6 from J; bases not matched to a gene: 4. There are 14 residues in the CDR3. Germline CDR1 reads MNHEY; CDR2 reads SMNVEV (reference sequence).

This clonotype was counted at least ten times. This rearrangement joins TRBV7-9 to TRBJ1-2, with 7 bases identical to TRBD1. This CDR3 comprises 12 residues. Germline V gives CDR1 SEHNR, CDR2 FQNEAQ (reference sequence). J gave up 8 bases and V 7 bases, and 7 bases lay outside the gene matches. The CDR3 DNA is TGTGCCAGCATGACAGGGCCCATGGGCTACACCTTC. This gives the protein CASMTGPMGYTF.

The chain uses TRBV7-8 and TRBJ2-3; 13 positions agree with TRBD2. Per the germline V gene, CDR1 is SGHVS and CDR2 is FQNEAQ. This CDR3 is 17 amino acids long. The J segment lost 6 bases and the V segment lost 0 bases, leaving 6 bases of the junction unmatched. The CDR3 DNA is TGTGCCAGCAGCTTAGCGCCACTAGCGGGGGGGCTGGATACGCAGTATTTT. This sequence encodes CASSLAPLAGGLDTQYF.

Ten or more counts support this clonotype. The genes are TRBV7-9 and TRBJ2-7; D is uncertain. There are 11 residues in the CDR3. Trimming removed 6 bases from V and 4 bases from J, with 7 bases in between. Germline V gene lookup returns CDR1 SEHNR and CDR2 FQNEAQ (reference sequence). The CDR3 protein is CASSPAYEQYF. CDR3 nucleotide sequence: TGTGCCAGCAGTCCCGCGTACGAGCAGTACTTC. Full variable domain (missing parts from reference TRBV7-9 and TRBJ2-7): DTGVSQNPRHKITKRGQNVTFRCDPISEHNRLYWYRQTLGQGPEFLTYFQNEAQLEKSRLLSDRFSAERPKGSFSTLEIQRTEQGDSAMYLCASSPAYEQYFGPGTRLTVT.